Shown below are 31 T cell receptor beta chains from a single sample sequenced in a study of cytomegalovirus exposure and HLA in healthy donors. Researchers ran the PCR with 60 Vbeta and 13 Jbeta primers. TCRdb's copy holds only in-frame clones and misses some; the assay was immunoSEQ multiplex PCR. The data show 200,000 or so clones, with roughly nine tenths seen just once and roughly 0.24% held by the top ten. Material: PBMCs. The source is a girl under three years old in good health and CMV-seronegative.

This chain connects TRBV19 to TRBJ2-7, with 8 bases identical to TRBD2. This CDR3 has 17 residues. The ends lost 0 bases at V and 4 bases at J; junction bases unmatched: 11. The germline CDR1 and CDR2 sequences are LNHDA and SQIVND (reference sequence). As DNA, the CDR3 is TGTGCCAGTAGTATAGAGATCCTGGCGGGAGGACTGTACGAGCAGTACTTC. As protein: CASSIEILAGGLYEQYF.

V is TRBV12-2 and J is TRBJ2-7; the table's D call TRBD2 went unverified against the DNA. TRBV12-2 is given as a pseudogene. The CDR3 has 15 residues. The CDR3 protein is CASRSSGSPPYEQYF. Written as DNA, the CDR3 is TGTGCAAGTCGCTCCAGCGGGAGCCCTCCCTACGAGCAGTACTTC.

This chain connects TRBV9 to TRBJ1-2; weak D call: TRBD1 (6 bases). The CDR3 is made up of 17 amino acids. CDR1 and CDR2 (germline): SGDLS, YYNGEE. Trimming stripped 0 bases from V and 7 bases from J, with 22 bases between. The CDR3 DNA reads TGTGCCAGCAGCGTAGCCCCTGGGCTTGGGGGGGGCGTTGGCTACACCTTC. It specifies CASSVAPGLGGGVGYTF.

The V gene is TRBV7-9, the J gene TRBJ1-2; possibly TRBD1 for D (5 bases). The CDR3 has 16 amino acids. Deletions cut 3 bases from V and 2 bases from J, with 16 bases between. Germline V gives CDR1 SEHNR, CDR2 FQNEAQ (reference sequence). CDR3 protein: CASSFRVGGRNYGYTF. The CDR3 DNA reads TGTGCCAGCAGCTTTCGGGTGGGGGGGAGGAACTATGGCTACACCTTC.

The chain employs TRBV7-2 and TRBJ2-5, with a possible D match to TRBD1 (6 bases). The germline V gene encodes CDR1 SGHTA and CDR2 FQGNSA. The length of the CDR3 is 17 residues. The ends were cut back, 5 bases at V and 1 base at J, with 20 bases in the middle. The CDR3 sequence is CASSETTGYSSQETQYF. CDR3 DNA: TGTGCCAGCAGCGAAACCACAGGGTATTCCTCCCAAGAGACCCAGTACTTC. Full variable domain (missing parts from reference TRBV7-2 and TRBJ2-5): GAGVSQSPSNKVTEKGKDVELRCDPISGHTALYWYRQSLGQGLEFLIYFQGNSAPDKSGLPSDRFSAERTGGSVSTLTIQRTQQEDSAVYLCASSETTGYSSQETQYFGPGTRLLVL.

The chain links TRBV19 to TRBJ2-7, with D possibly matching TRBD2 (5 bases). Germline CDR1 and CDR2: LNHDA and SQIVND (reference sequence). This CDR3 spans 13 amino acids. V was pared by 4 bases and J by 1 base, with 8 bases between. CDR3 sequence reads: CASSTTRSYEQYF. In DNA, the CDR3 is TGTGCCAGTAGTACAACTAGGTCCTACGAGCAGTACTTC.

The CDR3 sequence is CASSMGTGVYHGYTF. CDR3 DNA sequence: TGTGCCAGTAGTATGGGGACAGGGGTCTATCATGGCTACACCTTC. This chain joins TRBV19 and TRBJ1-2; the match to TRBD1 covers 10 bases. In germline, CDR1 is LNHDA, CDR2 SQIVND (reference sequence). The CDR3 runs to 15 residues. With 3 bases clipped from V and 6 bases from J, the junction kept 7 bases outside the gene matches.

The chain combines TRBV7-2 with TRBJ2-7; TRBD1 aligns across 9 bases. Germline values: CDR1 SGHTA, CDR2 FQGNSA. CDR3 length: 15 amino acids. The ends lost 5 bases at V and 1 base at J; junction bases unmatched: 6. CDR3 DNA: TGTGCCAGCAGCCGTTACAGGGGGCAATCCTACGAGCAGTACTTC. It codes for CASSRYRGQSYEQYF.

The V and J genes are TRBV5-1 and TRBJ2-7; 10 bases align to TRBD2. The length of the CDR3 is 15 residues. Trimming cost V 1 base and J 4 bases; bases outside gene matches: 5. From germline, CDR1 is SGHRS and CDR2 YFSETQ. CDR3 region: CASSLSSGGFYEQYF. The CDR3 DNA is TGCGCCAGCAGCTTGTCTAGCGGGGGATTTTACGAGCAGTACTTC. The full variable domain, rest sourced from reference TRBV5-1 and TRBJ2-7, is KAGVTQTPRYLIKTRGQQVTLSCSPISGHRSVSWYQQTPGQGLQFLFEYFSETQRNKGNFPGRFSGRQFSNSRSEMNVSTLELGDSALYLCASSLSSGGFYEQYFGPGTRLTVT.

The rearrangement joins TRBV6-5 to TRBJ2-5; 11 bases line up with TRBD1. V shed 6 bases, J shed 7 bases, and the junction held 10 bases outside the gene matches. CDR1 MNHEY and CDR2 SVGAGI come from the germline V gene. The CDR3 sequence is 15 residues long. The CDR3 sequence: CASRGTGGVRGTQYF. In DNA, the CDR3 is TGTGCCAGCAGAGGGACAGGGGGGGTCAGGGGGACCCAGTACTTC.

The V call is TRBV7-2, the J call TRBJ1-2, with no clear D. The germline V gene encodes CDR1 SGHTA and CDR2 FQGNSA. V gave up 0 bases and J gave up 7 bases, with 15 bases separating them. The CDR3 extends over 15 amino acids. The CDR3 DNA reads TGTGCCAGCAGCTTAGCGTACGCCAGGTTCAGTGGCTACACCTTC. This sequence encodes CASSLAYARFSGYTF.

The V call is TRBV11-3, the J call TRBJ2-1; 10 bases agree with TRBD2. CDR1 and CDR2 (germline): SGHNT, YENEEA. The junction had 5 bases not matched to a gene; V was cut back by 5 bases and J by 4 bases. The CDR3 has 15 amino acids. CDR3 nucleotides: TGTGCCAGCAGCCCCCGGACTAGCGGATACAATGAGCAGTTCTTC. Translated, it gives CASSPRTSGYNEQFF.

J is TRBJ1-1 and V is TRBV2; D unclear. Per germline, CDR1 SNHLY and CDR2 FYNNEI. V shed 5 bases and J shed 3 bases, with 10 bases lying between them. This CDR3 comprises 13 residues. The CDR3 loop is CASSYEVDTEAFF. The CDR3 DNA reads as TGTGCCAGCAGTTACGAGGTGGACACTGAAGCTTTCTTT.

This chain connects TRBV7-2 to TRBJ2-7, with 7 bases lining up with TRBD1. In germline, CDR1 is SGHTA, CDR2 FQGNSA. The length of the CDR3 is 13 residues. Germline trimming cut 5 bases from V and 4 bases from J; bases unmatched to any gene: 5. CDR3 in DNA: TGTGCCAGCAGCCGACAGGGTGGGTACGAGCAGTACTTC. It codes for CASSRQGGYEQYF.

This chain joins TRBV5-1 and TRBJ1-3, with no clear D. This CDR3 region has 17 residues. V lost 1 base and J 2 bases, leaving 16 bases between the germline ends. Germline CDR1 reads SGHRS; CDR2 reads YFSETQ. The DNA for the CDR3 is TGCGCCAGCAGCTTGAGGTCGAGCGGCCTGGCTGGAAACACCATATATTTT. This sequence encodes CASSLRSSGLAGNTIYF.

The chain has TRBV6-5 and TRBJ2-7; D not certain. The CDR3 has 11 amino acids. V was clipped by 7 bases and J by 3 bases, with 7 bases between them. Per germline, CDR1 MNHEY and CDR2 SVGAGI. The CDR3 bases are TGTGCCAGCAAGCAAAACTACGAGCAGTACTTC. Encoded protein: CASKQNYEQYF.

CDR3 protein: CASSEPSGGNHQETQYF. The CDR3 DNA sequence: TGCGCCAGCAGTGAGCCCAGCGGGGGCAACCACCAAGAGACCCAGTACTTC. The genes are TRBV10-1 and TRBJ2-5, with TRBD2 matching 8 bases. The germline gives CDR1 WNHNN, CDR2 SYGVQD (reference sequence). Trimming took 2 bases from V and 0 from J; bases not matched to a gene: 8. The CDR3 is 17 residues long.

The chain combines TRBV30 with TRBJ2-1; D gene unclear. Germline CDR1 GTSNPN, CDR2 SVGIG (reference sequence). The CDR3 sequence is 12 residues long. V gave up 5 bases and J gave up 6 bases, with 11 bases separating them. CDR3 bases: TGTGCCTGGGCCCTAAAGTCCAATGAGCAGTTCTTC. Encoded protein: CAWALKSNEQFF.

The chain employs TRBV27 and TRBJ1-2; D call uncertain. This CDR3 comprises 12 residues. Germline CDR1 MNHEY, CDR2 SMNVEV (reference sequence). The V end was cut by 4 bases, the J end by 4 bases, with 7 bases between. CDR3 region: CASSSRSYGYTF. DNA of the CDR3: TGTGCCAGCAGTTCCCGGAGCTATGGCTACACCTTC.

V and J are TRBV30 and TRBJ1-5, with 7 bases aligning to TRBD1. CDR1 and CDR2 (germline): GTSNPN, SVGIG (reference sequence). CDR3 length: 13 amino acids. The V gene end was trimmed by 3 bases and the J gene end by 5 bases; junction bases not matched to a gene: 4. The CDR3 reads CAWSQTGDQPQHF. For the CDR3, the DNA is TGTGCCTGGAGCCAAACAGGGGATCAGCCCCAGCATTTT. Combining the CDR3 with reference TRBV30 and TRBJ1-5 gives the whole variable domain SQTIHQWPATLVQPVGSPLSLECTVEGTSNPNLYWYRQAAGRGLQLLFYSVGIGQISSEVPQNLSASRPQDRQFILSSKKLLLSDSGFYLCAWSQTGDQPQHFGDGTRLSIL.

The V and J genes are TRBV12-5 and TRBJ2-3; D not certain. The CDR3 spans 16 residues. The germline V and J ends were trimmed by 0 bases and 4 bases, with 14 bases remaining between them. Germline CDR1 reads LGHNT; CDR2 reads FRNRAP. The CDR3 sequence is CASGLVVTPGSDTQYF. CDR3 bases: TGTGCTAGTGGTTTGGTAGTTACCCCAGGTTCAGATACGCAGTATTTT. The complete variable domain, with remaining parts taken from reference TRBV12-5 and TRBJ2-3, reads DARVTQTPRHKVTEMGQEVTMRCQPILGHNTVFWYRQTMMQGLELLAYFRNRAPLDDSGMPKDRFSAEMPDATLATLKIQPSEPRDSAVYFCASGLVVTPGSDTQYFGPGTRLTVL.

The V gene is TRBV7-6, the J gene TRBJ2-2, with TRBD2 matching 11 bases. The CDR3 is 20 residues long. Trimming at V came to 5 bases and at J to 3 bases, leaving 17 bases not matched to a gene. Germline V gene data show CDR1 as SGHVS and CDR2 as FNYEAQ. The CDR3 DNA reads TGTGCCAGCAGCCGCAATCTGAGGGCCCTAGCGGGGGGTGACACCGGGGAGCTGTTTTTT. It is translated as CASSRNLRALAGGDTGELFF. The full variable domain, with the rest looked up from reference TRBV7-6 and TRBJ2-2, is GAGVSQSPRYKVTKRGQDVALRCDPISGHVSLYWYRQALGQGPEFLTYFNYEAQQDKSGLPNDRFSAERPEGSISTLTIQRTEQRDSAMYRCASSRNLRALAGGDTGELFFGEGSRLTVL.

This clone was picked up one time. The chain links TRBV6-5 to TRBJ1-2, with a tentative D call TRBD1 (5 bases). Trimming cost V 6 bases and J 2 bases, with 10 bases left between them. CDR1 and CDR2 (germline): MNHEY, SVGAGI. The CDR3 is made up of 13 amino acids. Written as DNA, the CDR3 is TGTGCCAGCAGGGTTCAGGGAAACTATGGCTACACCTTC. It is translated as CASRVQGNYGYTF.

This rearrangement joins TRBV7-9 to TRBJ1-1, with D hard to call. The germline V gene encodes CDR1 SEHNR and CDR2 FQNEAQ (reference sequence). The length of the CDR3 is 13 residues. Deletions cut 3 bases from V and 0 bases from J, with 5 bases between. CDR3 in DNA: TGTGCCAGCAGCTTGGAGATGAACACTGAAGCTTTCTTT. This sequence encodes CASSLEMNTEAFF.

This chain joins TRBV4-2 and TRBJ1-2; D gene unclear. From germline, CDR1 is LGHNA and CDR2 YNFKEQ. V lost 1 base and J lost 4, with 13 bases in between. CDR3 length: 15 residues. For the CDR3, the DNA is TGTGCCAGCAGCCAAGTTTTAACAGTTTCCTATGGCTACACCTTC. Translated: CASSQVLTVSYGYTF.

The J gene is TRBJ1-4, the V gene TRBV19; D is uncertain. In germline, CDR1 is LNHDA, CDR2 SQIVND (reference sequence). Trimming removed 1 base from V and 8 bases from J, with 8 bases in between. CDR3 length: 13 amino acids. The CDR3 sequence: CASSIGRGEKLFF. In DNA form, the CDR3 reads TGTGCCAGTAGTATAGGTCGAGGAGAAAAACTGTTTTTT.

The V call is TRBV7-9, the J call TRBJ2-6; TRBD2 matches at 8 bases. The CDR3 runs to 17 residues. J gave up 0 bases and V 5 bases, and 6 bases lay outside the gene matches. The germline V gene encodes CDR1 SEHNR and CDR2 FQNEAQ (reference sequence). The CDR3 sequence: CASSHGGVSSGANVLTF. CDR3 nucleotides: TGTGCCAGCAGCCACGGGGGGGTTAGCTCTGGGGCCAACGTCCTGACTTTC.

The V call is TRBV25-1, the J call TRBJ2-6; D not certain. Between the trimmed V and J ends, which lost 6 bases and 0 bases, there was a span of 3 bases. Germline V lookup: CDR1 MGHDK, CDR2 SYGVNS. The CDR3 sequence is 13 residues long. The CDR3 DNA is TGTGCCAGCAGCGGCTCTGGGGCCAACGTCCTGACTTTC. Its translation is CASSGSGANVLTF.

This chain joins TRBV6-5 and TRBJ2-7; possible D gene TRBD1, 7 bases. The CDR3 spans 14 residues. The V end was cut by 5 bases, the J end by 0 bases, with 11 bases between. From germline, CDR1 is MNHEY and CDR2 SVGAGI. CDR3 loop: CASSRQGLSYEQYF. DNA for the CDR3: TGTGCCAGCAGTCGACAGGGACTCTCCTACGAGCAGTACTTC.

The rearrangement uses TRBV11-2 and TRBJ2-5; 14 nucleotides align to TRBD2. TRBJ2-7 matches the DNA end more closely, so the J call is doubtful. CDR1 and CDR2 (germline): SGHAT, FQNNGV. The CDR3 totals 17 residues. CDR3 DNA: TGTGCCAGCAGCCCGCTTGGGACTAGCGGGAGATGCTACGAGCAGTACTTC. It is translated as CASSPLGTSGRCYEQYF.

The sample holds one count of this clone. The chain links TRBV19 to TRBJ2-7, with 8 bases aligning to TRBD2. The CDR3 covers 15 residues. Per germline, CDR1 LNHDA and CDR2 SQIVND (reference sequence). Germline trimming cut 5 bases from V and 2 bases from J; bases unmatched to any gene: 8. CDR3 region: CASSPPGTRTYEQYF. The CDR3, as DNA: TGTGCCAGTAGTCCTCCCGGGACTAGAACCTACGAGCAGTACTTC.